This entry concerns a single T cell receptor (beta chain). The sample belongs to a study of blood T cell repertoires in COVID-19. About the study: Samples taken during acute and convalescent COVID-19 were collected in the United States, Italy and Spain. Sources were T cells, B-cell-depleted T cells, or PBMCs; the material itself was cDNA or gDNA.

In the authors' methods: Nucleated cell number was recorded as an estimate derived from reference gene primer amplification. Sequenced by immunoSEQ multiplex PCR; TCRdb stores in-frame clones only, minus some. The DNA was the basis for D and trimming; V, J and clone size are from that table. This sample has about 98,000 clones, with 86% found just once. The CDR3 loop spans 16 amino acids. From germline, CDR1 is LGHDT and CDR2 YNNKEL (reference sequence). The J segment lost 0 bases and the V segment lost 4 bases, leaving 3 bases of the junction unmatched. Sequencing was done on a sample of peripheral blood. V is TRBV3-1 (or the pseudogene TRBV3-2) and J is TRBJ2-3; 11 bases map to TRBD2. This sequence was found in a man aged 50-60 years with acute or convalescent COVID-19. The CDR3 reads CASSLRTSGSTDTQYF. The CDR3 DNA reads as TGTGCCAGCAGCCTCCGGACTAGCGGGAGCACAGATACGCAGTATTTT.